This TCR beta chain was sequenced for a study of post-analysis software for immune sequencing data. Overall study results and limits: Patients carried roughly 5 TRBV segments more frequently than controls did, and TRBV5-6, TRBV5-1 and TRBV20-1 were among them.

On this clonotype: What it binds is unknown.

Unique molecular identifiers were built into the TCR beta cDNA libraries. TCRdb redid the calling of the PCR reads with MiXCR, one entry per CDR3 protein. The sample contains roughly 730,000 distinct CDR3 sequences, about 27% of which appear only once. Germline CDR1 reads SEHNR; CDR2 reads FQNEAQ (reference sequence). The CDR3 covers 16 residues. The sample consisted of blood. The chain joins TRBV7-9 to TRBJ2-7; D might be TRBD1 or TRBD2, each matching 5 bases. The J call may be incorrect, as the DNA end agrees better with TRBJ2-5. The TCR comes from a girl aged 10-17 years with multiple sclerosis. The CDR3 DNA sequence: TGTGCCAGCAGCCGGACCGGGACCGGCGGTAGGGAGACCCAGTACTTC. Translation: CASSRTGTGGRETQYF.